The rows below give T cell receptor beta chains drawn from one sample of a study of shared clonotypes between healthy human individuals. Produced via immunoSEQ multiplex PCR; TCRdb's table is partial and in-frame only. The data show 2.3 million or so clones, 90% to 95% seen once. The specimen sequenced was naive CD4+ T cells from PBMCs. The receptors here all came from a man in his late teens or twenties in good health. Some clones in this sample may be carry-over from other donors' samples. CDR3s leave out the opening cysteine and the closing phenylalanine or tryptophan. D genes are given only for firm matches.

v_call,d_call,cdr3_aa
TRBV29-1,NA,SGTRGSPEAF
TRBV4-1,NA,ASSQVIGLPAGELF
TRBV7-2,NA,ASSPRGVRYPDTQY
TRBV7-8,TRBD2,ASSLGTSPYNEQF
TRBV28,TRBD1,ASSWGSLKQGYY
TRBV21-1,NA,ASSKATQY
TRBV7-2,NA,ASSYRWDTYSYEQY
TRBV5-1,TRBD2,ASSLPRSGSFTGELF
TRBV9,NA,ASSSRGGASSYNEQF
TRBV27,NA,ASSLSGDEQY
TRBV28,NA,ASSFFGEAF
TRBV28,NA,ASSPRRGQGQPQH
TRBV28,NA,ASSLLTGHQGIQY
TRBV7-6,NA,ASSLVVTPAGTQY
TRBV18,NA,ASSQGLQGNTEAF
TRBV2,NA,ANSDGNQPQH
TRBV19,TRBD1,AGGQWNTQY
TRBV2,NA,ASSEALGGQETQY
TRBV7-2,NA,ASSLALPLYSTEAF
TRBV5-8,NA,ASSLGRVPNQPQH
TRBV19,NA,ASSILRGSNQPQH
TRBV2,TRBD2,ASNRDGGDEQY
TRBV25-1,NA,ASSEFSEFPNYGYT
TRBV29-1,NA,SGTGQSYEQY